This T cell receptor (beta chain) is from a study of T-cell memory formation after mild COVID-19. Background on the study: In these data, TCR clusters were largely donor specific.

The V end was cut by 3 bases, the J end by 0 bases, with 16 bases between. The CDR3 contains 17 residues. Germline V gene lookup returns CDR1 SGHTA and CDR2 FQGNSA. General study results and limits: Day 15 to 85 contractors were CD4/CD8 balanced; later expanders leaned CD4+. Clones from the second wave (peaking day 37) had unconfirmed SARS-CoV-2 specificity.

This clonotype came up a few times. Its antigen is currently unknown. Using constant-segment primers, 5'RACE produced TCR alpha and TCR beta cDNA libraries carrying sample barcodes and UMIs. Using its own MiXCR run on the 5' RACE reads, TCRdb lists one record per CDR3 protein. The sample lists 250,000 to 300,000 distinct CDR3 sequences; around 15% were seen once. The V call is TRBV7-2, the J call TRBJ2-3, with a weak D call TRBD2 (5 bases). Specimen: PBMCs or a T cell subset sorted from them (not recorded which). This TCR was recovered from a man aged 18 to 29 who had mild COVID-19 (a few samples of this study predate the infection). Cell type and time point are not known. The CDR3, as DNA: TGTGCCAGCAGCTTCATGGGGAAGGGAGTTAGCACAGATACGCAGTATTTT. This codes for CASSFMGKGVSTDTQYF.